Listed below are T cell receptor beta chains from one sample, sequenced in a study of T-cell reconstitution after alpha-beta-depleted transplantation in children. In TCRdb, the PCR reads were re-called with MiXCR into one record per CDR3 protein. The sample lists 200,000 to 250,000 distinct CDR3 sequences, about a tenth occurring once. The sample in question was PBMCs from the stem cell graft donor, obtained from the stem cell graft. The receptors derive from a human donor who donated a stem cell graft to a child with acute lymphoblastic leukemia. CDR3s include the opening cysteine and the closing phenylalanine or tryptophan. Fields, in order: D gene, clone size, V gene, J gene, CDR3 DNA, CDR3 protein. The D gene is left open where the match is weak. A row's size may be missing; if present it is once, few, many or a size class.

NA	few	TRBV6-2/TRBV6-3	TRBJ1-5	TGTGCCAGCAGTTACTCCCCACAAGGCGGTGGTCAGCCCCAGCATTTT	CASSYSPQGGGQPQHF
NA	NA	TRBV5-1	TRBJ2-5	TGCGCCAGCAGCTTGGGCACCGGGACCCAAACCCGGACCCAGTACTTC	CASSLGTGTQTRTQYF
NA	many	TRBV12-3/TRBV12-4	TRBJ2-3	TGTGCCAGCCGCGGACAGAGCACAGATACGCAGTATTTT	CASRGQSTDTQYF
TRBD1	NA	TRBV20-1	TRBJ1-5	TGCAGTGCTACGGGACAGTTAAATCAGCCCCAGCATTTT	CSATGQLNQPQHF
NA	many	TRBV2	TRBJ2-7	TGTGCCGGCGCGGCCCTGGAAGGGGATCTCGAGCAGTACTTC	CAGAALEGDLEQYF
NA	NA	TRBV10-3	TRBJ1-2	TGTGCCATCAGTCCTCAGAGGGGAAACTATGGCTACACCTTC	CAISPQRGNYGYTF
TRBD1	NA	TRBV5-1	TRBJ2-7	TGCGCCAGCAGTTTACAGGGGACCGGTTACGAGCAGTACTTC	CASSLQGTGYEQYF
NA	NA	TRBV7-8	TRBJ2-1	TGTGCCAGCAGCTTAGCGCACCCGGGGGTGACCTACAATGAGCAGTTCTTC	CASSLAHPGVTYNEQFF
TRBD2	NA	TRBV5-1	TRBJ2-3	TGCGCCAGCAGCCCAGGGACTAGTACTTTGGATACGCAGTATTTT	CASSPGTSTLDTQYF
NA	few	TRBV12-3/TRBV12-4	TRBJ1-3	TGTGCCAGCAGTTTCGAGTACGCCATATATTTT	CASSFEYAIYF
NA	few	TRBV5-1	TRBJ2-3	TGCGCCAGCAGCGCGGCTGATTATAGACTGAGCACAGATACGCAGTATTTT	CASSAADYRLSTDTQYF
TRBD1	many	TRBV4-3	TRBJ2-3	TGCGCCAGCAGCCAAGTTCGAGGGGATCTCGGACAGGGGGGAACAGATACGCAGTATTTT	CASSQVRGDLGQGGTDTQYF
NA	few	TRBV10-3	TRBJ1-4	TGTGCCATCAGTGAGTCAGTCAGAAAAAATGAAAAACTGTTTTTT	CAISESVRKNEKLFF
TRBD2	few	TRBV20-1	TRBJ2-7	TGCAGTGCTAGCCGCCTAGCGGGCCTCTCCTACGAGCAGTACTTC	CSASRLAGLSYEQYF
NA	many	TRBV2	TRBJ2-2	TGTGCCAGCAGTGAATACCCAGTAACCGGGGAGCTGTTTTTT	CASSEYPVTGELFF
NA	many	TRBV30	TRBJ1-1	TGTGCCTGGACCCTCTCAGGATCGAACACTGAAGCTTTCTTT	CAWTLSGSNTEAFF
TRBD2	NA	TRBV7-9	TRBJ2-3	TGTGCCAGCAGGGAGTTAGCGGGACTCACAGATACGCAGTATTTT	CASRELAGLTDTQYF
NA	few	TRBV20-1	TRBJ1-5	TGCAGTGCTAGAGATCAAGAGTCAGATAGGACGGAGCCCCAGCATTTT	CSARDQESDRTEPQHF
NA	NA	TRBV12-3/TRBV12-4	TRBJ1-5	TGTGCCAGCAGAAGCGGGGGGGTCCTGGATCAGCCCCAGCATTTT	CASRSGGVLDQPQHF
NA	many	TRBV29-1	TRBJ2-7	TGCAGCGGGCTCCCCCAGGGAAGAGACGAGCAGTACTTC	CSGLPQGRDEQYF
NA	once	TRBV5-8	TRBJ1-6	TGTGCCAGCAGCTTGTGGCTGAATAATTCACCCCTCCACTTT	CASSLWLNNSPLHF
TRBD2	NA	TRBV20-1	TRBJ2-7	TGCAGTGGGGGGAGGGTTAGGGGTCCCACCTACGAGCAGTACTTC	CSGGRVRGPTYEQYF
TRBD1	NA	TRBV7-2	TRBJ2-1	TGTGCCAGCAGCCCCGGGACAGGGAGCAGGGGTGAGCAGTTCTTC	CASSPGTGSRGEQFF
NA	few	TRBV7-8	TRBJ1-1	TGTGCCAGCAGTTCTCCAGAGGACGCCTTCGGCACTGAAGCTTTCTTT	CASSSPEDAFGTEAFF
NA	NA	TRBV29-1	TRBJ2-3	TGCAGCGTCGATGTGATAAGCACAGATACGCAGTATTTT	CSVDVISTDTQYF
NA	many	TRBV6-6	TRBJ2-7	TGTGCCAGCAGTTACTCGTCAGGGGAGCAGTACTTC	CASSYSSGEQYF
NA	few	TRBV25-1	TRBJ1-1	TGTGCCAGCAGTGAGGTCAGGGCCATGAACACTGAAGCTTTCTTT	CASSEVRAMNTEAFF
TRBD1	NA	TRBV7-2	TRBJ2-4	TGTGCCAGCAGCTTAGGTCGGGGACAGATCAACATTCAGTACTTC	CASSLGRGQINIQYF
TRBD1	many	TRBV27	TRBJ1-1	TGTGCCAGCAGGCGCGGACAGGGGACTTCTGAAGCTTTCTTT	CASRRGQGTSEAFF
TRBD1	many	TRBV4-2	TRBJ1-3	TGTGCCAGCAGCCAAGATCTGACAGGGAACTCTGGAAACACCATATATTTT	CASSQDLTGNSGNTIYF
TRBD2	NA	TRBV11-3	TRBJ2-2	TGTGCCAGCAGCTTAGATCCTAGCGGAAACACCGGGGAGCTGTTTTTT	CASSLDPSGNTGELFF
NA	NA	TRBV6-5	TRBJ2-2	TGTGCCAGCAGTTATGGGGGTTTTGGCACCGGGGAGCTGTTTTTT	CASSYGGFGTGELFF
TRBD2	many	TRBV7-2	TRBJ2-3	TGTGCCAGCAGCCTCCGACTAGCGACAGATACGCAGTATTTT	CASSLRLATDTQYF
TRBD1	few	TRBV4-2	TRBJ2-7	TGTGCCAGCAGCCAAGTTGGGGGACAGGGCTCTCCCTACGAGCAGTACTTC	CASSQVGGQGSPYEQYF
NA	few	TRBV19	TRBJ1-1	TGTGCCAGTAGTATAATAGGGCAGCCGCCTAACACTGAAGCTTTCTTT	CASSIIGQPPNTEAFF
NA	many	TRBV5-1	TRBJ2-7	TGCGCCAGCAAGTTAGAGGCCAATTCGTACGAGCAGTACTTC	CASKLEANSYEQYF
TRBD2	many	TRBV4-2	TRBJ2-7	TGTGCCAGCAGCCAAGGGACTAGCGGGGAATCCTACGAGCAGTACTTC	CASSQGTSGESYEQYF
NA	few	TRBV14	TRBJ2-7	TGTGCCAGCAGCCTACCCTTATGGCACAAGAGCTACGAGCAGTACTTC	CASSLPLWHKSYEQYF
TRBD2	many	TRBV20-1	TRBJ2-3	TGCAGTCCCGGGCGGGGGGGCCTCACAGATACGCAGTATTTT	CSPGRGGLTDTQYF
NA	many	TRBV5-5	TRBJ2-3	TGTGCCAGCAGCTTGGGGGTCGAGCAACGGTATTTT	CASSLGVEQRYF
NA	many	TRBV12-3/TRBV12-4	TRBJ1-2	TGTGCCAGCAGTAGGACAGCCAACTATGGCTACACCTTC	CASSRTANYGYTF
TRBD1	many	TRBV5-1	TRBJ2-1	TGCGCCAGCAGCTTGGAAGTGGGACAGGGTTTTAATGAGCAGTTCTTC	CASSLEVGQGFNEQFF
NA	NA	TRBV5-4	TRBJ2-1	TGTGCCAGCAGCCCCCCCCTGGGGGGTCGGCACAATGAGCAGTTCTTC	CASSPPLGGRHNEQFF
NA	many	TRBV6-2/TRBV6-3	TRBJ1-3	TGTGCCAGCATTGCTACCGATGGGTCTGGAAACACCATATATTTT	CASIATDGSGNTIYF
TRBD2	many	TRBV4-2	TRBJ2-2	TGTGCCAGCAGCCAAGAGGGACCTACTAGCGGGGGGGCCTGGGGTGCCGGGGAGCTGTTTTTT	CASSQEGPTSGGAWGAGELFF
NA	many	TRBV29-1	TRBJ1-1	TGCAGCGTTGACTCTGAGGGCAACACTGAAGCTTTCTTT	CSVDSEGNTEAFF
TRBD1	many	TRBV6-2/TRBV6-3	TRBJ2-6	TGTGCCAGCAGTGGTCACAGGGGAGTCTCTGGGGCCAACGTCCTGACTTTC	CASSGHRGVSGANVLTF
TRBD1	NA	TRBV5-5	TRBJ2-5	TGTGCCAGCAACCCCTTCCGGGACAGGCAAGAGACCCAGTACTTC	CASNPFRDRQETQYF